Sequencing of this TCR beta chain was carried out in a study of T cell repertoires in cytomegalovirus infection. Study background: Evidence of both CMV infection and a matching HLA type came from public TCR beta signatures.

This CDR3 spans 15 amino acids. CDR1 is SGHDT, CDR2 YYEEEE, per germline. The V and J ends lost 4 bases and 5 bases, in that order; junction bases with no gene match: 9. This clonotype was seen only a few times. Its antigen is still unknown. TCRdb re-called the reads with MiXCR, one entry per CDR3 protein. In the table there are 250,000 to 300,000 distinct CDR3 sequences, around 20% of which are singletons. V usage is TRBV5-6 and J usage is TRBJ2-7, with TRBD1 identical over 10 bases. The material was cultured PBMCs, obtained from culture after CMV antigen stimulation. The TCR comes from a human donor in good health (CMV status not recorded). Some clones in this sample may be carry-over from other donors' samples. Here the CDR3 reads CASSPGGTGADEQYV. CDR3 nucleotide sequence: TGTGCCAGCAGCCCCGGCGGGACAGGGGCTGACGAGCAGTACGTC.